This T cell receptor (beta chain) was obtained from a study of T cells expressing NK-cell markers. Across the study: Sorted CD3+CD56+NKG2C+, CD3+CD56+NKG2C- and CD3+CD56-NKG2C+ T-cell subsets were beta-chain profiled. With respect to HCMV, most of the eight sequenced donors were seropositive, and one was seronegative. Overall study results and limits: A handful of donors showed these clonotypes also leading the CD3+CD56-NKG2C+ fraction. Whether expanded NKG2C+ T cell clones were HCMV-specific remained unclear.

Germline V gene lookup returns CDR1 LGHNA and CDR2 YNFKEQ. The CDR3 totals 16 residues. Reanalyzing the 5' RACE reads, TCRdb keeps one entry per CDR3 protein, without DNA. The table for this sample gives just under 150,000 distinct CDR3 sequences. About this clonotype: The antigen remains unidentified.

The source material was blood T cells: a sorted CD56 or NKG2C T cell subset, CD4+ or CD8+ T cells, or bulk PBMC T cells (not recorded which). This sequence originates from a young man in good health. The gene calls are TRBV4-2 and TRBJ2-6; TCRdb names TRBD2, which stays unverified in the absence of DNA. The CDR3 reads CASSQTSGSGANVLTF.